This TCR beta chain was documented in a study of Graves' ophthalmopathy and Graves' hyperthyroidism. Study-wide results and caveats: Clonotypes were expanded in thyroid at above 0.001 frequency, and most also appeared in blood.

CDR3 regions of TCR beta were amplified from RNA transcripts. The authors performed first-round RT-PCR with HTBI primers and then a second-round multiplex PCR. In TCRdb, the multiplex PCR reads were re-called with MiXCR into one record per CDR3 protein. In the table there are roughly 380,000 distinct CDR3 sequences, 15% of which are singletons. Germline assignment: CDR1 LNHDA and CDR2 SQIVND (reference sequence). This CDR3 has 15 residues. Germline trimming cut 5 bases from V and 4 bases from J; bases unmatched to any gene: 8. This clonotype was counted ten times or more. Its antigen remains unidentified. Other autoimmune diseases, uncontrolled infections, pregnancy or lactation led to the exclusion of patients. The authors isolated PBMCs from about 10 ml of fresh peripheral blood.

The sample comprised peripheral blood. This chain connects TRBV19 to TRBJ2-7; 10 bases agree with TRBD1. The TCR originated in a woman aged 18-30 years with stable Graves' hyperthyroidism. The CDR3 DNA sequence: TGTGCCAGTAGTGACATCGGGACAGGGGATTACGAGCAGTACTTC. Translated: CASSDIGTGDYEQYF. The full variable domain, completed using reference TRBV19 and TRBJ2-7, is DGGITQSPKYLFRKEGQNVTLSCEQNLNHDAMYWYRQDPGQGLRLIYYSQIVNDFQKGDIAEGYSVSREKKESFPLTVTSAQKNPTAFYLCASSDIGTGDYEQYFGPGTRLTVT.